A selection of T cell receptor beta chains follows, all from one sample in a study of shared clonotypes between healthy human individuals. Profiled with immunoSEQ multiplex PCR; TCRdb holds only in-frame clones, not every one. The table has around 510,000 clones, around 95% seen once. The sequenced sample consisted of naive CD4+ T cells sorted from blood. Receptor source: a woman in her twenties or thirties in good health. The CDR3 runs from the conserved cysteine through the conserved F or W.

v_gene: TRBV30
len: 10
CDR3aa: CAWIREEQYF

v_gene: TRBV9
len: 14
CDR3aa: CASSVAYNTGELFF

v_gene: TRBV19
len: 16
CDR3aa: CASSGAGFAVGEKLFF

v_gene: TRBV2
len: 15
CDR3aa: CASRPLAGVIGTQYF

v_gene: TRBV6-6
len: 15
CDR3aa: CASTRSTGLTYEQYF

v_gene: TRBV11-2
len: 15
CDR3aa: CASSLDYASGGELFF

v_gene: TRBV28
len: 16
CDR3aa: CASSSLDRGITGELFF

v_gene: TRBV28
len: 11
CDR3aa: CASSVNSPLHF

v_gene: TRBV6-5
len: 11
CDR3aa: CASRVGETQYF

v_gene: TRBV9
len: 18
CDR3aa: CASSATGTEQPWTDGYTF

v_gene: TRBV27
len: 16
CDR3aa: CASSPSSGVSNQPQHF

v_gene: TRBV28
len: 12
CDR3aa: CASSLGQGWAFF

v_gene: TRBV4-2
len: 13
CDR3aa: CASSSRTGDEQFF

v_gene: TRBV7-9
len: 14
CDR3aa: CASSQGLAGDEQYF

v_gene: TRBV6-5
len: 13
CDR3aa: CASSLAGDETQYF

v_gene: TRBV30
len: 16
CDR3aa: CAWSGGQGGSNQPQHF

v_gene: TRBV28
len: 13
CDR3aa: CASSLGPPNEQFF

v_gene: TRBV6-5
len: 16
CDR3aa: CASSYSMAQGGYEQYF

v_gene: TRBV19
len: 15
CDR3aa: CASRSMDGNNEKLFF

v_gene: TRBV6-5
len: 16
CDR3aa: CASSYSGLAPSYEQYF

v_gene: TRBV5-1
len: 15
CDR3aa: CASTIAGTANTEAFF

v_gene: TRBV5-1
len: 15
CDR3aa: CASSYIQGRDEKLFF

v_gene: TRBV28
len: 13
CDR3aa: CASRGQGALGYTF

v_gene: TRBV4-1
len: 17
CDR3aa: CASSQGLDRQGAEKLFF

v_gene: TRBV6-5
len: 15
CDR3aa: CASSYLGQGGETQYF

v_gene: TRBV5-5
len: 15
CDR3aa: CASSLTGRMNTEAFF

v_gene: TRBV6-5
len: 13
CDR3aa: CASRRVGYGEQYF

v_gene: TRBV2
len: 20
CDR3aa: CASSEVVGQGMSLAKNIQYF

v_gene: TRBV18
len: 14
CDR3aa: CASSPTTGGDTQYF

v_gene: TRBV4-1
len: 16
CDR3aa: CASSQEAAVSSYEQYF

v_gene: TRBV19
len: 14
CDR3aa: CASSGRGQNAEAFF

v_gene: TRBV18
len: 13
CDR3aa: CASSPGVGEKLFF

v_gene: TRBV5-8
len: 16
CDR3aa: CASSLKGSRAGNTIYF

v_gene: TRBV7-9
len: 13
CDR3aa: CASRVGGDNEQFF

v_gene: TRBV18
len: 17
CDR3aa: CASSPSSGPSSYNEQFF

v_gene: TRBV25-1
len: 16
CDR3aa: CASSPPAGTGPYEQYF

v_gene: TRBV27
len: 14
CDR3aa: CASSGQASADTQYF

v_gene: TRBV10-2
len: 17
CDR3aa: CASSESTLVGSPDEQYF